The present T cell receptor beta chain was sequenced within a study of CD8+CD57+ T cells in acquired aplastic anemia. General study points: Controls and patients did not differ significantly in CD8+ Simpson's diversity.

Remarks on this clonotype: Its antigen is unknown.

The use of genomic DNA as template underpinned the TCR beta VDJ and CDR3 profiling. TCRdb re-called the reads through MiXCR, storing one row per CDR3 protein. The top ten clones hold 1.1% of a sample with approximately 150,000 distinct CDR3 sequences, 47% of them seen once. Patients sequenced had flow cytometry evidence of CD8+CD57+ cell expansion. Every one of the patients had aplastic anemia (severe, acquired). The CDR3 loop spans 19 amino acids. Germline-derived CDR1 and CDR2 are SGHVS and FNYEAQ. The V and J ends lost 4 bases and 6 bases, in that order; junction bases with no gene match: 18. Sequencing used sorted CD4+, CD8+, or CD8+CD57+ T cells (not recorded which) from PBMCs. The chain employs TRBV7-6 and TRBJ2-7; 13 bases are a match to TRBD2. This sequence was found in a human donor with aplastic anemia. DNA for the CDR3: TGTGCCAGCAGCTCCATAGCAGGGACTAGCGGGGCAAACTCCGTCGAGCAGTACTTC. It yields the protein CASSSIAGTSGANSVEQYF.